The entry below describes one T cell receptor (beta chain). The sample is drawn from a study of blood T cell repertoires in COVID-19. The CDR3 is 18 residues long. J gave up 7 bases and V 4 bases, and 16 bases lay outside the gene matches. Germline V gene lookup returns CDR1 LGHDT and CDR2 YNNKEL (reference sequence). Some clones are missing from TCRdb's copy, which holds only in-frame ones; the method was immunoSEQ multiplex PCR. Of 250,000 or so clones in the sample, 86% were seen once. The sample was peripheral blood. The sequence was collected from a woman aged 25 to 45 with active or convalescent COVID-19. This chain joins TRBV3-1 (or the pseudogene TRBV3-2) and TRBJ1-2; 12 bases align to TRBD1. CDR3 residues: CASSPYSGTGGRLAGYTF. The CDR3 nucleotides read TGTGCCAGCAGCCCATACTCCGGGACAGGGGGCAGGTTGGCTGGCTACACCTTC.